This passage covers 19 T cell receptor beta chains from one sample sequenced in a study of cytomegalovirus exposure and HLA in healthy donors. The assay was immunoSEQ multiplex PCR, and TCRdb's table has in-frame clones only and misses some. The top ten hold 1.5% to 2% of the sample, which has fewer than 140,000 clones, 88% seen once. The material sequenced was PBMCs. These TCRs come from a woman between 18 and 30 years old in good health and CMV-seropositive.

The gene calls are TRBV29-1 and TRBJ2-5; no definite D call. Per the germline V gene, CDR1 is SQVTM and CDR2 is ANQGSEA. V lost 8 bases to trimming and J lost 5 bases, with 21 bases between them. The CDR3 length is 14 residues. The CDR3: CSFPRWPWWETQYF. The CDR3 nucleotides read TGCAGCTTCCCCCGTTGGCCCTGGTGGGAGACCCAGTACTTC.

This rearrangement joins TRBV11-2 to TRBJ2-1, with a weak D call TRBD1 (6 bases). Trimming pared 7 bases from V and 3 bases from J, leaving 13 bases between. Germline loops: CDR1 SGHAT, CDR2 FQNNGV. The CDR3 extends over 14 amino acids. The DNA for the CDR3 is TGTGCCAGCACGGGGTTACAGGGCTACAATGAGCAGTTCTTC. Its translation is CASTGLQGYNEQFF.

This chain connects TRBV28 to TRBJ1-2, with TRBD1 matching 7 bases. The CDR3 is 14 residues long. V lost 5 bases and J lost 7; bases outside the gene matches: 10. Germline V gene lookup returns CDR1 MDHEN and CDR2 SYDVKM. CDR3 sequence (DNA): TGTGCCAGCAGTCTCCCAGGGGGTTACCGTGGCTACACCTTC. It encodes CASSLPGGYRGYTF.

This CDR3 is CASSLPTRGDTQYF. The CDR3 DNA is TGTGCCAGCAGCCTTCCGACTCGAGGAGATACGCAGTATTTT. V gene TRBV7-9 combines with J gene TRBJ2-3; no definite D call. Trimming removed 5 bases at V and 5 bases at J, with 14 bases between. CDR1 and CDR2 from the germline V gene are SEHNR and FQNEAQ (reference sequence). The CDR3 spans 14 residues. The variable domain in full, with the rest retrieved from reference TRBV7-9 and TRBJ2-3, is DTGVSQNPRHKITKRGQNVTFRCDPISEHNRLYWYRQTLGQGPEFLTYFQNEAQLEKSRLLSDRFSAERPKGSFSTLEIQRTEQGDSAMYLCASSLPTRGDTQYFGPGTRLTVL.

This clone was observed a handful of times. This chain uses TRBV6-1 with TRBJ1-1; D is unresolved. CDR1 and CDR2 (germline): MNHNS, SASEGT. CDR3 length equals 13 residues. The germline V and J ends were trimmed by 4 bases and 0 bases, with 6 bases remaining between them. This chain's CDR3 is CASSGDMNTEAFF. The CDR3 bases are TGTGCCAGCAGTGGAGATATGAACACTGAAGCTTTCTTT.

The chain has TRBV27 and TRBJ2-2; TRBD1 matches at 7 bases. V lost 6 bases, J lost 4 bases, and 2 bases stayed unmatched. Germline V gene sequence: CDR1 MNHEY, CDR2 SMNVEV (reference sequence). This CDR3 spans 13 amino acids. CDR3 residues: CASSTGATGELFF. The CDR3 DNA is TGTGCCAGCAGCACAGGGGCCACCGGGGAGCTGTTTTTT.

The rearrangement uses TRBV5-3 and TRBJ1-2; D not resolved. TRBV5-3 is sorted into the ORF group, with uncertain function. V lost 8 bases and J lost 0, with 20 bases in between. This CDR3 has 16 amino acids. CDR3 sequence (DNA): TGTGCCAGCCCCCTAGGCCAGCGCGAATCTAACTATGGCTACACCTTC. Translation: CASPLGQRESNYGYTF.

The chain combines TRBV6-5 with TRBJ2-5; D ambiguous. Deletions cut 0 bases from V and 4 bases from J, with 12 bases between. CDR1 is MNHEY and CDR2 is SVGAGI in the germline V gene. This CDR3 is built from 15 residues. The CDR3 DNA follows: TGTGCCAGCAGTTACTCGATGCGTCGTCGAGAGACCCAGTACTTC. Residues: CASSYSMRRRETQYF.

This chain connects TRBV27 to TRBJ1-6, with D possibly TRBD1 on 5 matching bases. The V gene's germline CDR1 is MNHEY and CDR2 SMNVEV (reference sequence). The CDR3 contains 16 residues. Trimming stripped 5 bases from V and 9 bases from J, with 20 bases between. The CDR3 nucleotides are TGTGCCAGCAGTCCCACCCGACGGGGGTTCGGTTCACCCCTCCACTTT. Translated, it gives CASSPTRRGFGSPLHF.

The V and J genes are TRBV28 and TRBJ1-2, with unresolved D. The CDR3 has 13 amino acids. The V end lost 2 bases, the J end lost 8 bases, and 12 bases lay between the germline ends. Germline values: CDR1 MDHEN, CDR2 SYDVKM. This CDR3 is CASSLIGEQGYTF. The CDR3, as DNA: TGTGCCAGCAGTTTAATCGGGGAACAAGGCTACACCTTC.

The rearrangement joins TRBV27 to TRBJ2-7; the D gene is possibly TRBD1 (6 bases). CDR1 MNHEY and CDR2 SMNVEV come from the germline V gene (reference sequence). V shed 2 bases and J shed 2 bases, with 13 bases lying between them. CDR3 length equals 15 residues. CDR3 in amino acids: CASSLGSGAAYEQYF. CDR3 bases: TGTGCCAGCAGTTTAGGGTCAGGGGCGGCCTACGAGCAGTACTTC.

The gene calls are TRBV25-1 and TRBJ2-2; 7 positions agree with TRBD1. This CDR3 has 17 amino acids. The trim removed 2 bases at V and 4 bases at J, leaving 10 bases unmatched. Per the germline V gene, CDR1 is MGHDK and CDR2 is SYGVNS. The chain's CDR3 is CASSEQGVWQGTGELFF. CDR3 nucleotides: TGTGCCAGCAGTGAACAGGGGGTTTGGCAGGGCACCGGGGAGCTGTTTTTT.

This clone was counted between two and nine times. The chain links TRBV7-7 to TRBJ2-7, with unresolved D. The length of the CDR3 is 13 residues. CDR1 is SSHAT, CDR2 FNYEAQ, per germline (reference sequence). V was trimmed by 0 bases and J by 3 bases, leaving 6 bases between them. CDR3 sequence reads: CASSLAVGYEQYV. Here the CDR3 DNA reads TGTGCCAGCAGCTTAGCGGTGGGCTACGAGCAGTACGTC.

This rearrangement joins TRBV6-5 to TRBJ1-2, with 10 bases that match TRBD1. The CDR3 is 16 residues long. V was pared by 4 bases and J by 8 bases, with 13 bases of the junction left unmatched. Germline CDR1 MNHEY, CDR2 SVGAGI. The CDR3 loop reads CASSWRTGGEVEGYTF. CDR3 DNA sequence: TGTGCCAGCAGTTGGAGGACAGGGGGGGAGGTTGAAGGCTACACCTTC.

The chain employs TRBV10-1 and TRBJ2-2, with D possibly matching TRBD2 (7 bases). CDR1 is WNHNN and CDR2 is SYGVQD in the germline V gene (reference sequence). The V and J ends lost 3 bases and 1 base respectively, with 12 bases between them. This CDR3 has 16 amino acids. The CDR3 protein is CASSDRGARNTGELFF. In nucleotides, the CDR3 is TGCGCCAGCAGTGATCGGGGGGCAAGGAACACCGGGGAGCTGTTTTTT.

CDR3 DNA sequence: TGTGCCAGCAGCTTGTTTGCAGGGGGTCTAGTTGGAAACACCATATATTTT. Protein sequence: CASSLFAGGLVGNTIYF. V is TRBV5-6 and J is TRBJ1-3; TRBD1 aligns across 7 bases. This CDR3 is 17 amino acids long. The V segment lost 1 base and the J segment 3 bases; nucleotides outside the gene matches: 10. Looked up from germline, CDR1 is SGHDT and CDR2 is YYEEEE.

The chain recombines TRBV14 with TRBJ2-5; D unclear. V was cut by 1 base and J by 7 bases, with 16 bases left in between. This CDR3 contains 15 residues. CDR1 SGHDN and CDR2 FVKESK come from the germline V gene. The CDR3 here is CASSQVGRLVGTQYF. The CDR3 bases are TGTGCCAGCAGCCAAGTCGGTCGGCTAGTTGGGACCCAGTACTTC.

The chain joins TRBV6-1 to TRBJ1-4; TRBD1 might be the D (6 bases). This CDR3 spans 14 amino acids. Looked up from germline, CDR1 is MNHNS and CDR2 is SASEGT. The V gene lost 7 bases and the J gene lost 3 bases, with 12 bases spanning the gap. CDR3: CASIKGVANEKLFF. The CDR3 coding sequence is TGTGCCAGCATCAAGGGGGTAGCTAATGAAAAACTGTTTTTT.

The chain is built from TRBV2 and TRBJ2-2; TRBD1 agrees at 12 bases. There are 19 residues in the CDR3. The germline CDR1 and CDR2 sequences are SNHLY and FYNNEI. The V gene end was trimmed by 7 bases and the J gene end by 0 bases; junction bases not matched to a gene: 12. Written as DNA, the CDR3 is TGTGCCAGCAAATACGACACGGGACAGGGGGCGACGAACACCGGGGAGCTGTTTTTT. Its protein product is CASKYDTGQGATNTGELFF.